A selection of T cell receptor beta chains follows, all from one sample in a study of CD8 T cells in Susac syndrome. TCRdb passed the immunoSEQ multiplex PCR reads through MiXCR, listing each CDR3 protein once. The repertoire holds about 2,000 distinct CDR3 sequences, with around 63% as singletons. Sequencing was carried out using CD8+ TEMRA cells from PBMCs. The receptors shown here come from a human donor with Susac syndrome. CDR3s include the opening cysteine and the closing phenylalanine or tryptophan. The D gene is left open where the match is weak. Clone size is shown for a subset of rows, as once, few, many or a class of expanded clone.

TRBJ1-2 . . 13 TRBV14 TGTGCCAGCAGCCAAGCACGGGACTATGGCTACACCTTC CASSQARDYGYTF
TRBJ2-7 TRBD1 . 15 TRBV7-9 TGTGCCAGCAGCTCGAGGGACAGGGGGGACTACGAGCAGTACTTC CASSSRDRGDYEQYF
TRBJ2-7 TRBD2 . 15 TRBV28 TGTGCCAGCAGTTTAATTTTAGCGGGCCGCTACGAGCAGTACTTC CASSLILAGRYEQYF
TRBJ2-3 . . 14 TRBV9 TGTGCCAGCAGCTCATGGGGGGGCGAAGATACGCAGTATTTT CASSSWGGEDTQYF
TRBJ2-1 . . 14 TRBV2 TGTGCCAGCAGTGTGGGGGACTTTAGTCCTGAGCAGTTCTTC CASSVGDFSPEQFF
TRBJ2-3 . . 14 TRBV19 TGTGCCAGTACAGGGGGAGGGCCATCTGATACGCAGTATTTT CASTGGGPSDTQYF
TRBJ2-5 TRBD1 . 16 TRBV5-1 TGCGCCAGCAGCTTTATCGGGACAGGGTATGAAGAGACCCAGTACTTC CASSFIGTGYEETQYF
TRBJ2-7 . . 17 TRBV4-3 TGCGCCAGCAGCCAAGAAAGGTCATCGAGTTACATCTACGAGCAGTACTTC CASSQERSSSYIYEQYF
TRBJ1-5 . . 13 TRBV28 TGTGCCAGCTGTTTGTCGGGGGCTCAGCCCCAGCATTTT CASCLSGAQPQHF
TRBJ1-5 . . 12 TRBV6-2/TRBV6-3 TGTGCCAGCAGTTACCAGACCCAGCCCCAGCATTTT CASSYQTQPQHF
TRBJ1-5 . . 13 TRBV6-6 TGTGCCAGCACCGAAAGACGAGATCAGCCCCAGCATTTT CASTERRDQPQHF
TRBJ2-1 TRBD1 . 15 TRBV7-6 TGTGCCAGCAGCTTTGGGACAGGGCCTTACAATGAGCAGTTCTTC CASSFGTGPYNEQFF
TRBJ2-4 . few 14 TRBV6-5 TGTGCCAGCAGCGATTCCTGGACTGCCCCCATTCAGTACTTC CASSDSWTAPIQYF
TRBJ2-2 TRBD2 . 15 TRBV4-3 TGCGCCAGCAGCCAAGACCTAACTAGCGCCGGGGAGCTGTTTTTT CASSQDLTSAGELFF
TRBJ1-5 . . 14 TRBV28 TGTGCCAGCAGTTCCCTTAATTCGGGGCAGCCCCAGCTTTTT CASSSLNSGQPQLF
TRBJ1-2 . . 16 TRBV21-1 TGTGCCAGCAGCTTGGGGCTCTACAGAAAGACCTATGGCTACACCTTC CASSLGLYRKTYGYTF
TRBJ2-3 TRBD2 once 14 TRBV20-1 TGCAGTGCTAGTCGGCGGGAGGGGGCAGATACGCAGTATTTT CSASRREGADTQYF
TRBJ2-7 . few 14 TRBV7-8 TGTGCCAGCAGCTTAGAGGCTGTGTTGGGCGAGCAGTACTTC CASSLEAVLGEQYF
TRBJ2-3 TRBD2 . 16 TRBV6-6 TGTGCCAGCAGTTACAGTAGCGGGAGGGCCGGGAATACGCAGTATTTT CASSYSSGRAGNTQYF
TRBJ2-2 . . 14 TRBV12-3/TRBV12-4 TGTGCCAGCAGTTCCCACCCCGGCACCGGGGAGCTGTTTTTT CASSSHPGTGELFF
TRBJ2-3 TRBD2 once 16 TRBV30 TGTGCCTGGAACCTAGGAACTAGCGGACCACAGGATACGCAGTATTTT CAWNLGTSGPQDTQYF
TRBJ1-5 . . 14 TRBV2 TGTGCCAGCAGTGAAGGGGGGGTTGATCAGCCCCAGCATTTT CASSEGGVDQPQHF
TRBJ1-1 . . 13 TRBV19 TGTGCCAGTAGTATAGCGGTGAACACTGAAGCTTTCTTT CASSIAVNTEAFF
TRBJ2-5 TRBD1 once 14 TRBV3-1 TGTGCCAGCAGCCACTTAGGGGGCGAGGAGACCCAGTACTTC CASSHLGGEETQYF
TRBJ1-2 . . 15 TRBV29-1 TGCAGCGTCGACGAAGGGGGGTCCGACGCCTATGGCTACACCTTC CSVDEGGSDAYGYTF
TRBJ2-3 . . 15 TRBV28 TGTGCCAGCAGTCAACGGTTCGGGTCCACAGATACGCAGTATTTT CASSQRFGSTDTQYF
TRBJ2-1 . . 15 TRBV27 TGTGCCAGCAGTTTATTGCCCGCTGCAACCAATGAGCAGTTCTTC CASSLLPAATNEQFF
TRBJ2-1 TRBD2 . 16 TRBV11-2 TGTGCCAGCACTTATACCCTAGCGGGGGGCGGTAATGAGCAGTTCTTC CASTYTLAGGGNEQFF
TRBJ1-1 . few 14 TRBV6-6 TGTGCCAGCAGTTTGGCAGAACCGAACACTGAAGCTTTCTTT CASSLAEPNTEAFF
TRBJ2-2 . . 14 TRBV20-1 TGCAGTGCTAGGGATCCCCAATCCACCGGGGAGCTGTTTTTT CSARDPQSTGELFF
TRBJ2-7 TRBD1 . 17 TRBV10-3 TGTGCCATCAGTGATGTCTTAGGGACAGGCGCCTCCTACGAGCAGTACTTC CAISDVLGTGASYEQYF
TRBJ1-2 . . 16 TRBV7-9 TGTGCCAGCAGCCCTAGTTGGGGGACCTTTAACTATGGCTACACCTTC CASSPSWGTFNYGYTF
TRBJ2-3 . . 13 TRBV29-1 TGCAGCGCTTGGACAGGAGGGCCAGATACGCAGTATTTT CSAWTGGPDTQYF
TRBJ1-2 . . 15 TRBV7-6 TGTGCCAGCAGCTTAGAAGCCACGGGGATTTATGGCTACACCTTC CASSLEATGIYGYTF
TRBJ1-1 . . 13 TRBV12-3/TRBV12-4 TGTGCCAGCAGTGTTACAGGGATGACTGAAGCTTTCTTT CASSVTGMTEAFF
TRBJ1-5 TRBD1 . 13 TRBV9 TGTGCCAGCAGCTTCCAGGGGGCGAGGCCCCAGCATTTT CASSFQGARPQHF
TRBJ2-5 . . 14 TRBV12-3/TRBV12-4 TGTGCCAGCAGTTTAAACCCCTACAGCGAGACCCAGTACTTC CASSLNPYSETQYF
TRBJ1-3 . once 15 TRBV25-1 TGTGCCAGCAGTGAATTGGGCATCTCTGGAAACACCATATATTTT CASSELGISGNTIYF
TRBJ2-1 . once 12 TRBV27 TGTGCCAGCAGTTACCCCGGGAATGAGCAGTTCTTC CASSYPGNEQFF
TRBJ1-1 . . 15 TRBV28 TGTGCCAGCAGCGTTGGGTTTTCGGGGAACACTGAAGCTTTCTTT CASSVGFSGNTEAFF
TRBJ1-5 . . 14 TRBV28 TGTGCCATCAGTTCCCTTAATTCGGGGCAGCCCCAGCATTTT CAISSLNSGQPQHF
TRBJ2-3 . . 15 TRBV28 TGTGCCAGCAGTTTCGAAGGCCCCTCCACAGATACGCAGTATTTT CASSFEGPSTDTQYF
TRBJ1-5 . large 13 TRBV28 TGTGCCAGCAGTTTGTCGGGGGCTCAGCCCCAGCATTTT CASSLSGAQPQHF
TRBJ2-7 . . 14 TRBV2 TGTGCCAGCAGTGGCGGGACCCGAACGGGTGAGCAGTACTTC CASSGGTRTGEQYF
TRBJ2-2 TRBD2 few 21 TRBV15 TGTGCCACCAGCAGAGACCGGGAGGGGATTGGCGGGGGGGCACAGACCGGGGAGCTGTTTTTT CATSRDREGIGGGAQTGELFF
TRBJ1-4 . . 18 TRBV28 TGTGCCAGCAGTTTCCCAATTTGGACGGAGAATACTAATGAAAAACTGTTTTTT CASSFPIWTENTNEKLFF